Below, 25 T cell receptor beta chains from the same sample are listed, as sequenced in a study of identical twins. One entry per CDR3 protein results from TCRdb running MiXCR on the 5' RACE reads. The data contain about 700,000 distinct CDR3 sequences, less than 7% of them seen just once; the ten biggest clones take up roughly 2%. Sequenced input: naive T cells sorted from blood. Receptor source: a young man in good health.

The chain is built from TRBV3-1 and TRBJ2-1; TRBD1 matches at 7 bases. V shed 4 bases and J 6 bases; nucleotides not matched to a gene: 9. Germline CDR1 LGHDT, CDR2 YNNKEL (reference sequence). CDR3 length equals 15 residues. The CDR3 reads CASSPPPGGINEQFF. The CDR3 nucleotides read TGTGCCAGCAGCCCCCCTCCAGGGGGTATCAATGAGCAGTTCTTC.

This clonotype was recorded a few times. This chain links TRBV7-2 with TRBJ2-7, with D hard to call. The CDR3 is 11 amino acids. Germline CDR1 and CDR2: SGHTA and FQGNSA. With 5 bases removed from V and 7 bases from J, the gap between germline ends came to 9 bases. The CDR3 nucleotides are TGTGCCAGCAGCCCTGGTATGGAGCAGTACTTC. It encodes CASSPGMEQYF. The complete variable domain, with remaining parts taken from reference TRBV7-2 and TRBJ2-7, reads GAGVSQSPSNKVTEKGKDVELRCDPISGHTALYWYRQSLGQGLEFLIYFQGNSAPDKSGLPSDRFSAERTGGSVSTLTIQRTQQEDSAVYLCASSPGMEQYFGPGTRLTVT.

In this sample, this clonotype turned up many times. This chain uses TRBV5-1 with TRBJ1-1; TRBD1 matches 7 bases. Germline V gives CDR1 SGHRS, CDR2 YFSETQ. V gave up 4 bases and J gave up 1 base; unmatched junction bases: 7. There are 15 residues in the CDR3. This CDR3 is CASSTYRGENTEAFF. DNA for the CDR3: TGCGCCAGCAGCACATACAGGGGAGAGAACACTGAAGCTTTCTTT.

This clonotype was found many times. The chain carries TRBV15 and TRBJ2-7, with D maybe TRBD2 (6 bases). Germline-derived CDR1 and CDR2 are LNHNV and YYDKDF (reference sequence). The CDR3 contains 12 residues. CDR3 protein: CATRSSGYEQYF. In nucleotides, the CDR3 is TGTGCTACAAGAAGTAGCGGCTACGAGCAGTACTTC.

This clonotype was seen ten or more times. This chain uses TRBV6-1 with TRBJ1-1; D remains unclear. Germline CDR1 is MNHNS and CDR2 is SASEGT. V was shortened by 5 bases and J by 0 bases, with 10 bases between the two germline ends. The CDR3 is 14 amino acids. The CDR3 bases are TGTGCCAGCAGTCGTGTGGCGGTGAACACTGAAGCTTTCTTT. Translated: CASSRVAVNTEAFF.

This clonotype turned up a few times. This chain links TRBV4-3 with TRBJ2-7, with no clear D. The V end was cut by 0 bases, the J end by 4 bases, with 13 bases between. Per the germline V gene, CDR1 is LGHNA and CDR2 is YSLEER. This CDR3 is built from 15 residues. The CDR3 reads CASSQEGTTVYEQYF. DNA of the CDR3: TGCGCCAGCAGCCAAGAAGGAACTACCGTTTACGAGCAGTACTTC.

This clonotype was seen a handful of times. This rearrangement joins TRBV27 to TRBJ2-4; TRBD1 aligns across 7 bases. This CDR3 has 15 amino acids. The V gene end was trimmed by 10 bases and the J gene end by 0 bases; junction bases not matched to a gene: 9. From germline, CDR1 is MNHEY and CDR2 SMNVEV (reference sequence). This CDR3 reads CATKDRWGAKNIQYF. CDR3 nucleotide sequence: TGTGCCACCAAGGACAGGTGGGGAGCCAAAAACATTCAGTACTTC.

The sample holds many counts of this clonotype. The chain links TRBV5-1 to TRBJ1-2, with TRBD1 matching 7 bases. CDR3 length: 16 residues. The germline V gene has CDR1 SGHRS and CDR2 YFSETQ. V was pared by 4 bases and J by 6 bases, with 15 bases of the junction left unmatched. CDR3 sequence (DNA): TGCGCCAGCAGCCGTTCTGGAGACAGGGACCAGCATGGCTACACCTTC. It specifies CASSRSGDRDQHGYTF. The full variable domain, with the rest looked up from reference TRBV5-1 and TRBJ1-2, is KAGVTQTPRYLIKTRGQQVTLSCSPISGHRSVSWYQQTPGQGLQFLFEYFSETQRNKGNFPGRFSGRQFSNSRSEMNVSTLELGDSALYLCASSRSGDRDQHGYTFGSGTRLTVV.

This clonotype occurred a few times. CDR3 loop: CASIGQGKKASYNEQFF. The CDR3 nucleotides are TGTGCCAGCATAGGACAGGGGAAGAAAGCGTCCTACAATGAGCAGTTCTTC. This chain uses TRBV12-3 or TRBV12-4 with TRBJ2-1, with 9 bases matching TRBD1. With 7 bases clipped from V and 1 base from J, the junction kept 11 bases outside the gene matches. The CDR3 extends over 17 amino acids.

The V gene is TRBV10-3, the J gene TRBJ2-7; 9 bases are shared with TRBD2. Germline V CDR1 and CDR2: ENHRY, SYGVKD. The CDR3 runs 14 residues. The V gene end was trimmed by 4 bases and the J gene end by 6 bases; junction bases not matched to a gene: 7. CDR3 bases: TGTGCCATCAGTGGGACTAGCGTGGGGGGCGAGCAGTACGTC. This sequence encodes CAISGTSVGGEQYV.

This clonotype was observed at least ten times. The chain uses TRBV7-6 and TRBJ2-7; D is possibly TRBD1 (5 bases). Germline loops: CDR1 SGHVS, CDR2 FNYEAQ. V dropped 1 base and J dropped 4 bases, with 11 bases sitting between them. The CDR3 consists of 14 residues. This CDR3 reads CASSLGGSTYEQYF. CDR3 nucleotide sequence: TGTGCCAGCAGCTTAGGGGGCAGCACTTACGAGCAGTACTTC.

In its sample, this clonotype was seen many times. CDR3 bases: TGCGCCAGCAGCTTGGTAGGTCAGGGGGCAGATACGCAGTATTTT. Protein sequence: CASSLVGQGADTQYF. The chain joins TRBV5-1 to TRBJ2-3, with 7 bases matching TRBD1. V shed 0 bases and J 4 bases; nucleotides not matched to a gene: 5. Germline CDR1 is SGHRS and CDR2 is YFSETQ. This CDR3 has 15 amino acids.

Many counts were recorded for this clonotype. The rearrangement uses TRBV5-1 and TRBJ2-2, with TRBD2 identical over 9 bases. V trimming: 4 bases; J trimming: 6 bases; junction bases outside the gene matches: 10. CDR1 and CDR2 (germline): SGHRS, YFSETQ. The CDR3 covers 16 residues. The CDR3, as DNA: TGCGCCAGCAGCCCCTTAGCGGGAGAGGTTGCCGGGGAGCTGTTTTTT. This gives the protein CASSPLAGEVAGELFF.

This clonotype came up many times. V and J are TRBV12-3 or TRBV12-4 and TRBJ2-7; 12 bases align to TRBD2. This CDR3 contains 14 residues. Trimming took 6 bases from V and 5 from J; bases not matched to a gene: 5. The CDR3 DNA reads as TGTGCCAGCAGCAGACTAGCGGGAGTACACGAGCAGTACTTC. Translating gives CASSRLAGVHEQYF.

There are a few counts of this clonotype. The chain joins TRBV5-1 to TRBJ2-7, with D perhaps TRBD1 (5 bases). The length of the CDR3 is 13 residues. Germline CDR1 reads SGHRS; CDR2 reads YFSETQ. The V and J ends lost 4 bases and 7 bases respectively, with 15 bases between them. The CDR3 sequence is CASSVGPAGEQYV. For the CDR3, the DNA is TGCGCCAGCAGCGTGGGGCCAGCTGGGGAGCAGTACGTC.

This clonotype was detected ten times or more. The chain links TRBV4-3 to TRBJ2-7; 8 positions agree with TRBD1. With V trimmed by 0 bases and J by 2 bases, 3 bases remained unmatched. This CDR3 is built from 15 residues. Looked up from germline, CDR1 is LGHNA and CDR2 is YSLEER. For the CDR3, the DNA is TGCGCCAGCAGCCAAGATGCCAGGGGGCCCTACGAGCAGTACTTC. It codes for CASSQDARGPYEQYF.

This clonotype has a count of ten or more. The DNA of the CDR3 is TGTGCCAGCAGTGGGGGCAGCAATCAGCCCCAGCATTTT. This encodes CASSGGSNQPQHF. This rearrangement joins TRBV7-9 to TRBJ1-5, with D maybe TRBD1 (6 bases). The CDR3 has 13 amino acids. V dropped 6 bases and J dropped 1 base, with 7 bases sitting between them. CDR1 SEHNR and CDR2 FQNEAQ come from the germline V gene (reference sequence).

The chain carries TRBV4-2 and TRBJ1-5; no clear D. The CDR3 covers 14 residues. In germline, CDR1 is LGHNA, CDR2 YNFKEQ. The V end was cut by 1 base, the J end by 1 base, with 5 bases between. CDR3 in DNA: TGTGCCAGCAGCCAAGCTGGAAGCAATCAGCCCCAGCATTTT. Amino acid sequence: CASSQAGSNQPQHF.

The V gene is TRBV11-1, the J gene TRBJ2-6; D is possibly TRBD2 (6 bases). The germline V and J ends were trimmed by 10 bases and 4 bases, with 26 bases remaining between them. There are 18 residues in the CDR3. Per germline, CDR1 SGHAT and CDR2 FQDESV (reference sequence). CDR3 DNA: TGTGCCACCACGTCGGCTCGGGAGCAGCCTCTGGGGGCCAACGTCCTGACTTTC. Translated, it gives CATTSAREQPLGANVLTF.

At least ten counts were recorded for this clonotype. V usage is TRBV5-1 and J usage is TRBJ1-3; D gene ambiguous. Germline V lookup: CDR1 SGHRS, CDR2 YFSETQ. Between the trimmed V and J ends, which lost 0 bases and 4 bases, there was a span of 11 bases. The CDR3 length is 15 residues. The CDR3 region has the DNA TGCGCCAGCAGCTTGGGTCTGGCAGTGGGAAACACCATATATTTT. Residues: CASSLGLAVGNTIYF.

This clonotype was counted many times. The chain joins TRBV28 to TRBJ2-7; 10 nucleotides line up with TRBD2. Germline-derived CDR1 and CDR2 are MDHEN and SYDVKM. V dropped 3 bases and J dropped 1; count of bases not matched to a gene: 3. The CDR3 loop spans 15 amino acids. CDR3 nucleotide sequence: TGTGCCAGCAGTTTTCCAGCGGGAGGGTCCTACGAGCAGTACTTC. It is translated as CASSFPAGGSYEQYF.

This clonotype was counted many times. The chain has TRBV4-1 and TRBJ1-2, with 8 bases lining up with TRBD1. The CDR3 is 15 amino acids. The V gene's germline CDR1 is MGHRA and CDR2 YSYEKL. The trim removed 0 bases at V and 4 bases at J, leaving 4 bases unmatched. The DNA for the CDR3 is TGCGCCAGCAGCCAAGATGGACAGGGCGGCTATGGCTACACCTTC. Translation: CASSQDGQGGYGYTF.

The gene calls are TRBV5-1 and TRBJ2-1; TRBD2 aligns across 7 bases. Losses at the gene ends were 3 bases for V and 8 bases for J; bases not matched to a gene: 14. There are 16 residues in the CDR3. Germline CDR1 is SGHRS and CDR2 is YFSETQ. The CDR3 DNA sequence: TGCGCCAGCAGCTACGTAACCCCGGGGGGTGAGGATGAGCAGTTCTTC. Its translation: CASSYVTPGGEDEQFF.

Ten or more counts support this clonotype. The chain links TRBV29-1 to TRBJ1-1; no reliable D call. V dropped 4 bases and J dropped 1 base, with 10 bases sitting between them. Germline assignment: CDR1 SQVTM and CDR2 ANQGSEA. The CDR3 loop spans 13 amino acids. CDR3 sequence: CSVARAENTEAFF. CDR3 nucleotide sequence: TGCAGCGTTGCGAGGGCGGAGAACACTGAAGCTTTCTTT.

This clonotype was detected ten times or more. The chain employs TRBV29-1 and TRBJ2-2; possible D gene TRBD1, 5 bases. The CDR3 contains 13 residues. Trimming pared 5 bases from V and 1 base from J, leaving 8 bases between. CDR1 and CDR2 (germline): SQVTM, ANQGSEA. The CDR3 protein is CSVRRENTGELFF. Here the CDR3 DNA reads TGCAGCGTTCGCAGGGAGAACACCGGGGAGCTGTTTTTT.